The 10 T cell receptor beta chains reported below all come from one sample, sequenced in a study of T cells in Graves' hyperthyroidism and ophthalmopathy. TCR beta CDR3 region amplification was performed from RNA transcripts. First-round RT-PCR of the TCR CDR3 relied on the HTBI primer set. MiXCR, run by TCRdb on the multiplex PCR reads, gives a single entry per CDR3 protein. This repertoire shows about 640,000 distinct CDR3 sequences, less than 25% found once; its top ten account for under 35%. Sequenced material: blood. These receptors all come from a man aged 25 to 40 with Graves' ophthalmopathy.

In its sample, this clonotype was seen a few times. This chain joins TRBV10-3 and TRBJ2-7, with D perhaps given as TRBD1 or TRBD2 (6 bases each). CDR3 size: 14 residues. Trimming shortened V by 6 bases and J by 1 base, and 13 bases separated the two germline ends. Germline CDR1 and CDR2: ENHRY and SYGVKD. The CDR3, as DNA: TGTGCCATCAGCCCCGGGGGACAATCCTACGAGCAGTACTTC. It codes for CAISPGGQSYEQYF.

CDR3 DNA: TGTGCCAGCAGTTTACCGTCCCCGGGAGGGAATCAGCCCCAGCATTTT. Residues: CASSLPSPGGNQPQHF. This chain connects TRBV28 to TRBJ1-5, with D hard to call. V was clipped by 2 bases and J by 4 bases, with 15 bases between them. From germline, CDR1 is MDHEN and CDR2 SYDVKM. CDR3 length equals 16 residues.

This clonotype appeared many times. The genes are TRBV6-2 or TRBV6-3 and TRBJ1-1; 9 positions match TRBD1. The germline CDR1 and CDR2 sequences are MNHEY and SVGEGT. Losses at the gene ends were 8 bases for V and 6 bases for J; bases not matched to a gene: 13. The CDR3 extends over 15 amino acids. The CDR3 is CASGGQGQWLAEAFF. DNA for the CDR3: TGTGCCAGCGGGGGACAGGGACAGTGGTTGGCTGAAGCTTTCTTT.

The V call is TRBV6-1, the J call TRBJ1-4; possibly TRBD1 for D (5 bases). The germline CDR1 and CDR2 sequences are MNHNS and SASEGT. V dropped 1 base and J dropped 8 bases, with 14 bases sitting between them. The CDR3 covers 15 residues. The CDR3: CASSEGKGGVEKLFF. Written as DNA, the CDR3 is TGTGCCAGCAGTGAAGGAAAAGGAGGGGTAGAAAAACTGTTTTTT.

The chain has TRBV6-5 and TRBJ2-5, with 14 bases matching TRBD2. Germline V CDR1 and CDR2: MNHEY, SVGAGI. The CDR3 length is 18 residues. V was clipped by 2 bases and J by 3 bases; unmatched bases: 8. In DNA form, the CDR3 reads TGTGCCAGCAGTTACGTCCCGGGACTAGCGGGAGTGGAAGAGACCCAGTACTTC. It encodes CASSYVPGLAGVEETQYF.

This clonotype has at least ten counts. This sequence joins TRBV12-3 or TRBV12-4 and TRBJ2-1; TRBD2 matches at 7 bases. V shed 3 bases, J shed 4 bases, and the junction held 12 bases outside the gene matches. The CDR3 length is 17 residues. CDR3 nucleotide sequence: TGTGCCAGCAGTTTTAGGGGAAGGCTAGCGGCTTACAATGAGCAGTTCTTC. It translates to CASSFRGRLAAYNEQFF.

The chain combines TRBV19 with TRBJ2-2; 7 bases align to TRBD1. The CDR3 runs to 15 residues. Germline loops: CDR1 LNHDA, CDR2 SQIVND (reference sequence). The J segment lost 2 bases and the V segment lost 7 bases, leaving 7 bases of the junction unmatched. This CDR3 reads CASMRSGGNTGELFF. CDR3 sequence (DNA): TGTGCCAGTATGCGGTCAGGGGGTAACACCGGGGAGCTGTTTTTT.

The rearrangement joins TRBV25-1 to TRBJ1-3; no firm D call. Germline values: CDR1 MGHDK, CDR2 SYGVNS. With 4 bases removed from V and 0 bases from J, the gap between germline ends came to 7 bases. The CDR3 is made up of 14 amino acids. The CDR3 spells CASSGVNSGNTIYF. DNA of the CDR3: TGTGCCAGCAGTGGGGTTAACTCTGGAAACACCATATATTTT.

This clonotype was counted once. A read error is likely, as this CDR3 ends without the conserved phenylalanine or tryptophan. In DNA form, the CDR3 reads TGTGCCAGCAGTGACCCCGGGACAGGGAACTATGGCTACACCTCC. This codes for CASSDPGTGNYGYTS. The V gene is TRBV12-3 or TRBV12-4, the J gene TRBJ1-2, with TRBD1 matching over 9 bases. With V trimmed by 5 bases and J by 2 bases, 6 bases remained unmatched. This CDR3 is 15 amino acids long.

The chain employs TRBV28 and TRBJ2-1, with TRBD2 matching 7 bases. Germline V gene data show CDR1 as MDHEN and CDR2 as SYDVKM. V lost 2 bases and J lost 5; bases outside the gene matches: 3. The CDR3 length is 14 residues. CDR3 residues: CASSLGGVNNEQFF. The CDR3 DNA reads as TGTGCCAGCAGTTTAGGGGGGGTGAACAATGAGCAGTTCTTC.